This entry describes one T cell receptor (beta chain). Sequencing was performed with immunoSEQ multiplex PCR; in TCRdb, only in-frame clones are kept and a portion is missing. This table has approximately 270,000 clones, approximately 90% appearing once. This entry is derived from a study of blood T cell repertoires in COVID-19. The source is a man aged 40-50 years who had recovered from COVID-19. Sequenced: PBMCs or T cells enriched from blood (not recorded which).

For the CDR3, the DNA is TGTGCCTGGAGCGACTCCGGACAGGGGTATGGCTACACCTTC. This gives the protein CAWSDSGQGYGYTF. The chain uses TRBV30 and TRBJ1-2; TRBD1 agrees at 9 bases. CDR3 size: 14 residues. V was pared by 3 bases and J by 5 bases, with 7 bases of the junction left unmatched. Germline V gene data show CDR1 as GTSNPN and CDR2 as SVGIG (reference sequence).